These 10 T cell receptor beta chains share one sample of origin, sequenced in a study of T cells in localized non-small cell lung cancer. Method: immunoSEQ multiplex PCR; TCRdb's copy keeps in-frame clones and lacks some. Of roughly 34,000 clones in the sample, just under 80% were seen once. The sample was peripheral blood, taken before any cancer treatment. The receptors derive from a male donor aged 60 or older with stage II squamous cell lung carcinoma.

This chain uses TRBV6-1 with TRBJ2-3; D not certain. Germline V gene data show CDR1 as MNHNS and CDR2 as SASEGT. There are 12 residues in the CDR3. The ends were cut back, 7 bases at V and 6 bases at J, with 11 bases in the middle. Written as DNA, the CDR3 is TGTGCCAGCATTCCTAACTCGGATACGCAGTATTTT. Translated: CASIPNSDTQYF.

The CDR3: CAWSDRGGLYNEQFF. The CDR3 bases are TGTGCCTGGAGTGACAGGGGGGGCCTTTACAATGAGCAGTTCTTC. The chain recombines TRBV30 with TRBJ2-1; D may be TRBD1 (8 bases). The CDR3 is 15 residues long. Germline V CDR1 and CDR2: GTSNPN, SVGIG (reference sequence). Deletions cut 1 base from V and 4 bases from J, with 14 bases between.

The chain has TRBV4-1 and TRBJ2-7; D is possibly TRBD1 (5 bases). Germline CDR1 is MGHRA and CDR2 is YSYEKL. Deletions cut 1 base from V and 0 bases from J, with 16 bases between. CDR3 length equals 17 residues. The CDR3 DNA reads as TGCGCCAGCAGCCAAGTAATCGTACAGGAGAGCTCCTACGAGCAGTACTTC. Protein: CASSQVIVQESSYEQYF.

The chain joins TRBV4-2 to TRBJ1-4; 8 bases are a match to TRBD1. Germline V lookup: CDR1 LGHNA, CDR2 YNFKEQ. The CDR3 length is 20 residues. V dropped 0 bases and J dropped 1; count of bases not matched to a gene: 13. This CDR3 reads CASSQDRRAGGTITNEKLFF. The CDR3 DNA follows: TGTGCCAGCAGCCAAGATCGTCGGGCAGGGGGCACTATAACTAATGAAAAACTGTTTTTT.

The chain carries TRBV2 and TRBJ2-7, with D uncertain. Trimming removed 3 bases at V and 2 bases at J, with 11 bases between. Per the germline V gene, CDR1 is SNHLY and CDR2 is FYNNEI. The CDR3 has 14 amino acids. CDR3 in DNA: TGTGCCAGCAGTGACAGGCTCGTCCCCTACGAGCAGTACTTC. Its translation is CASSDRLVPYEQYF.

The V and J genes are TRBV29-1 and TRBJ1-2; 9 bases are a match to TRBD1. Unmatched junction bases numbered 11, after V lost 7 bases and J lost 2 bases. The CDR3 is 15 amino acids. Germline V gene lookup returns CDR1 SQVTM and CDR2 ANQGSEA. Written as DNA, the CDR3 is TGCAGCGCCTCGACCGGGACAGGGACGAACTATGGCTACACCTTC. This gives the protein CSASTGTGTNYGYTF.

The V and J genes are TRBV6-5 and TRBJ2-1, with a weak D call TRBD2 (6 bases). V lost 2 bases and J 7 bases, leaving 12 bases between the germline ends. The CDR3 is 14 residues long. Germline CDR1 reads MNHEY; CDR2 reads SVGAGI. CDR3 amino acids: CASSYTGVGNEQFF. The DNA for the CDR3 is TGTGCCAGCAGTTACACGGGGGTGGGGAATGAGCAGTTCTTC.

This clone has only a few counts. This chain uses TRBV4-2 with TRBJ2-3; 8 nucleotides line up with TRBD2. Germline V gene sequence: CDR1 LGHNA, CDR2 YNFKEQ. This CDR3 comprises 16 residues. With 1 base clipped from V and 1 base from J, the junction kept 4 bases outside the gene matches. CDR3 nucleotides: TGTGCCAGCAGCCAAGTTACAGCGGGGGGCACAGATACGCAGTATTTT. As protein: CASSQVTAGGTDTQYF.

The chain carries TRBV7-2 and TRBJ2-4, with D possibly matching TRBD2 (6 bases). The germline V and J ends were trimmed by 3 bases and 2 bases, with 11 bases remaining between them. Per the germline V gene, CDR1 is SGHTA and CDR2 is FQGNSA. This CDR3 region has 15 residues. CDR3 nucleotides: TGTGCCAGCAGCTTGCAGGGCGGGACCAAAAACATTCAGTACTTC. The encoded protein is CASSLQGGTKNIQYF.

J is TRBJ2-5 and V is TRBV9; TRBD1 is a possible D gene (5 bases). V lost 4 bases, J lost 1 base, and 8 bases lay in between. The germline gives CDR1 SGDLS, CDR2 YYNGEE. This CDR3 is 13 amino acids long. The CDR3 sequence is CASSIGVQETQYF. Written as DNA, the CDR3 is TGTGCCAGCAGCATAGGGGTCCAAGAGACCCAGTACTTC.